This passage covers 17 T cell receptor beta chains from one sample sequenced in a study of blood T cell repertoires in COVID-19. Profiled with immunoSEQ multiplex PCR; TCRdb holds only in-frame clones, not every one. Of almost 200,000 clones in the sample, 70% to 80% were seen once. The sequenced sample consisted of peripheral blood. The receptor set was obtained from a middle-aged woman with COVID-19, enrolled during active disease.

The genes are TRBV5-1 and TRBJ1-4; no reliable D call. The CDR3 totals 13 residues. Trimming took 2 bases from V and 8 from J, leaving 10 bases between them. From germline, CDR1 is SGHRS and CDR2 YFSETQ. The CDR3, as DNA: TGCGCCAGCAGCTTATTGAATCGGGAAAAACTGTTTTTT. Translated, it gives CASSLLNREKLFF.

This clone has a single count. The rearrangement links TRBV27 to TRBJ2-7; D unclear. Germline assignment: CDR1 MNHEY and CDR2 SMNVEV (reference sequence). The ends were cut back, 4 bases at V and 0 bases at J, with 10 bases in the middle. CDR3 length: 14 amino acids. CDR3 bases: TGTGCCAGCAGTTCGTTCAGCGTCTCCTACGAGCAGTACTTC. The encoded protein is CASSSFSVSYEQYF.

The rearrangement links TRBV5-4 to TRBJ2-7; 10 positions agree with TRBD2. This CDR3 comprises 15 residues. Germline CDR1 reads SGHNT; CDR2 reads YYREEE (reference sequence). The V gene end was trimmed by 6 bases and the J gene end by 4 bases; junction bases not matched to a gene: 10. The CDR3 DNA sequence: TGTGCCAGCAACCCTCAGCGGGGGGGGACATACGAGCAGTACTTC. It encodes CASNPQRGGTYEQYF.

This clone has just one count. The chain has TRBV3-1 (or the pseudogene TRBV3-2) and TRBJ2-1; D ambiguous. This CDR3 comprises 14 residues. Germline loops: CDR1 LGHDT, CDR2 YNNKEL (reference sequence). With 0 bases removed from V and 10 bases from J, the gap between germline ends came to 13 bases. The CDR3 loop is CASSQDTAWWEQFF. The CDR3 nucleotides read TGTGCCAGCAGCCAAGATACAGCCTGGTGGGAGCAGTTCTTC.

This chain joins TRBV29-1 and TRBJ1-1; TRBD1 is a possible D gene (5 bases). This CDR3 has 13 residues. Germline V gene sequence: CDR1 SQVTM, CDR2 ANQGSEA. Trimming cost V 7 bases and J 1 base, with 13 bases left between them. The CDR3 here is CSARVPQNTEAFF. The CDR3 region has the DNA TGCAGCGCCAGGGTTCCCCAGAACACTGAAGCTTTCTTT.

The chain links TRBV7-5 to TRBJ1-3; the table's D call of TRBD1 was not tested on the DNA. TRBV7-5 is recorded as a pseudogene. The length of the CDR3 is 15 residues. CDR3 nucleotide sequence: TGTGTCAGAAGCCCCAGGGGATCCTGGATAGACACCATATATTTT. It specifies CVRSPRGSWIDTIYF.

V and J are TRBV5-8 and TRBJ2-3, with D possibly matching TRBD2 (5 bases). The CDR3 spans 16 residues. V was shortened by 3 bases and J by 1 base, with 15 bases between the two germline ends. The germline gives CDR1 SGHTS, CDR2 YDEGEE. The CDR3: CASSSLILARTDTQYF. CDR3 sequence (DNA): TGTGCCAGCAGCTCTCTTATTCTAGCCCGCACAGATACGCAGTATTTT. Drawing the rest from reference TRBV5-8 and TRBJ2-3, the complete variable domain is EAGVTQSPTHLIKTRGQQATLRCSPISGHTSVYWYQQALGLGLQFLLWYDEGEERNRGNFPPRFSGRQFPNYSSELNVNALELEDSALYLCASSSLILARTDTQYFGPGTRLTVL.

The J gene is TRBJ2-7, the V gene TRBV18, with D uncertain. CDR3 size: 14 residues. The V end lost 3 bases, the J end lost 2 bases, and 11 bases lay between the germline ends. Germline V lookup: CDR1 KGHSH, CDR2 LQKENI. CDR3: CASSPAPATYEQYF. The DNA of the CDR3 is TGTGCCAGCTCACCGGCACCAGCGACCTACGAGCAGTACTTC.

This clone showed up just once. The V call is TRBV19, the J call TRBJ2-1, with D possibly TRBD1 on 5 matching bases. CDR1 and CDR2 (germline): LNHDA, SQIVND (reference sequence). The CDR3 length is 13 residues. The ends were cut back, 4 bases at V and 10 bases at J, with 14 bases in the middle. CDR3 nucleotide sequence: TGTGCCAGTAGTACTGGGGCCCTACGGGAGCAGTTCTTC. This gives the protein CASSTGALREQFF. The full variable domain, in which reference TRBV19 and TRBJ2-1 provide the parts outside the CDR3, is DGGITQSPKYLFRKEGQNVTLSCEQNLNHDAMYWYRQDPGQGLRLIYYSQIVNDFQKGDIAEGYSVSREKKESFPLTVTSAQKNPTAFYLCASSTGALREQFFGPGTRLTVL.

The chain couples TRBV5-1 to TRBJ2-1; 7 positions agree with TRBD2. This CDR3 region has 13 residues. CDR1 SGHRS and CDR2 YFSETQ come from the germline V gene. After removal of 0 bases from V and 8 bases from J, the junction contained 2 bases not matched to a gene. The CDR3 region is CASSLAGGYEQFF. Written as DNA, the CDR3 is TGCGCCAGCAGCTTGGCCGGGGGGTATGAGCAGTTCTTC.

This clone was found once. The chain employs TRBV10-3 and TRBJ2-4, with a weak D call TRBD1 (6 bases). The CDR3 loop spans 14 amino acids. V gave up 0 bases and J gave up 6 bases, with 9 bases separating them. Germline V gene lookup returns CDR1 ENHRY and CDR2 SYGVKD. CDR3 region: CAISESLQGNIQYF. CDR3 DNA sequence: TGTGCCATCAGTGAGTCGCTACAGGGAAACATTCAGTACTTC.

The chain recombines TRBV27 with TRBJ2-4; 8 bases are a match to TRBD1. V was pared by 4 bases and J by 6 bases, with 5 bases of the junction left unmatched. CDR3 length: 14 amino acids. CDR1 is MNHEY and CDR2 is SMNVEV in the germline V gene (reference sequence). CDR3 loop: CASSSDRGGNIQYF. CDR3 nucleotides: TGTGCCAGCAGTTCTGACAGGGGTGGAAACATTCAGTACTTC.

V gene TRBV5-4 combines with J gene TRBJ2-1; D remains unclear. The CDR3 is made up of 15 amino acids. CDR1 and CDR2 (germline): SGHNT, YYREEE (reference sequence). V lost 5 bases and J lost 2, with 14 bases in between. The CDR3 DNA follows: TGTGCCAGCAGTCCGCGTCGCGGCACCTACAATGAGCAGTTCTTC. It specifies CASSPRRGTYNEQFF.

V usage is TRBV18 and J usage is TRBJ2-3; D might be TRBD2 (5 bases). The germline V gene has CDR1 KGHSH and CDR2 LQKENI. The CDR3 has 14 amino acids. Trimming left V 3 bases short and J 4 bases short, with 11 bases between. DNA of the CDR3: TGTGCCAGCTCACCGACGCAGGAGGCAGATACGCAGTATTTT. Encoded protein: CASSPTQEADTQYF. The full variable domain, in which reference TRBV18 and TRBJ2-3 provide the parts outside the CDR3, is NAGVMQNPRHLVRRRGQEARLRCSPMKGHSHVYWYRQLPEEGLKFMVYLQKENIIDESGMPKERFSAEFPKEGPSILRIQQVVRGDSAAYFCASSPTQEADTQYFGPGTRLTVL.

The rearrangement joins TRBV6-5 to TRBJ1-1; D is perhaps TRBD1 (5 bases). Germline lookup yields CDR1 MNHEY and CDR2 SVGAGI. The V end lost 4 bases, the J end lost 0 bases, and 12 bases lay between the germline ends. The CDR3 runs 15 residues. This chain's CDR3 is CASSSPTEVNTEAFF. CDR3 DNA: TGTGCCAGCAGTTCGCCGACAGAAGTGAACACTGAAGCTTTCTTT.

The chain combines TRBV11-3 with TRBJ2-7; D is perhaps TRBD2 (5 bases). V lost 5 bases and J 2 bases, leaving 13 bases between the germline ends. The CDR3 consists of 14 residues. Germline V CDR1 and CDR2: SGHNT, YENEEA. Here the CDR3 DNA reads TGTGCCAGCAGCGCGGGTAGCCCCCCCTACGAGCAGTACTTC. Amino acid sequence: CASSAGSPPYEQYF.

V and J are TRBV7-3 and TRBJ1-2, with D possibly being TRBD1 (6 bases). This CDR3 is built from 13 residues. Germline CDR1 reads SGHTA; CDR2 reads FQGTGA. Trimming took off 5 bases at V and 4 bases at J, with 11 bases between the two ends. CDR3 in amino acids: CASSLDSFYGYTF. The CDR3 DNA reads as TGTGCCAGCAGCCTGGACAGCTTCTATGGCTACACCTTC.